Listed here are 9 T cell receptor beta chains from one sample, sequenced in a study of shared clonotypes between healthy human individuals. The method was immunoSEQ multiplex PCR; TCRdb's version includes in-frame clones alone and lacks a portion of them. There are over a million clones in the sample; around 76% occur only once, and roughly 1.4% lies in the top ten. Sequenced material: memory CD4+ T cells sorted from blood. The sample's subset: CD45RA-negative fraction. These receptors were collected from a man younger than 35 in good health.

The rearrangement joins TRBV6-1 to TRBJ1-1, with D perhaps TRBD1 (5 bases). Trimming took 5 bases from V and 6 from J, leaving 19 bases between them. This CDR3 region has 15 residues. Germline CDR1 and CDR2: MNHNS and SASEGT. CDR3 nucleotide sequence: TGTGCCAGCAGTCACCCCGGGGGAGTATCGGCTGAAGCTTTCTTT. It specifies CASSHPGGVSAEAFF.

The chain links TRBV6-5 to TRBJ1-2; 7 bases are shared with TRBD1. CDR3 length: 14 amino acids. Germline V lookup: CDR1 MNHEY, CDR2 SVGAGI. With 2 bases clipped from V and 8 bases from J, the junction kept 8 bases outside the gene matches. The CDR3: CASSYIDRDAGYTF. For the CDR3, the DNA is TGTGCCAGCAGTTACATAGACAGGGATGCGGGCTACACCTTC.

This chain uses TRBV6-1 with TRBJ2-3; 10 bases map to TRBD1. CDR1 and CDR2 (germline): MNHNS, SASEGT. V shed 7 bases, J shed 1 base, and the junction held 5 bases outside the gene matches. The CDR3 totals 15 residues. CDR3 region: CASKTGGRGTDTQYF. DNA for the CDR3: TGTGCCAGCAAGACAGGGGGCAGGGGCACAGATACGCAGTATTTT.

The V call is TRBV21-1, the J call TRBJ2-7; the table's TRBD1 call for D was not verified on the DNA. TRBV21-1 is a documented pseudogene. The CDR3 spans 19 residues. This CDR3 reads CASSKNRDRGLRRSYEQYF. CDR3 DNA: TGTGCCAGCAGCAAAAACCGGGACAGGGGGCTTCGTAGGTCCTACGAGCAGTACTTC.

This clone appeared a few times. The chain combines TRBV6-5 with TRBJ2-7; D is possibly TRBD1 (6 bases). CDR3 length equals 13 residues. From germline, CDR1 is MNHEY and CDR2 SVGAGI. Deletions cut 7 bases from V and 2 bases from J, with 12 bases between. The CDR3 region is CASTPGAPYEQYF. CDR3 DNA sequence: TGTGCCAGCACCCCAGGGGCACCCTACGAGCAGTACTTC.

The chain links TRBV29-1 to TRBJ2-1; TRBD2 might be the D (6 bases). Germline V gene sequence: CDR1 SQVTM, CDR2 ANQGSEA. Between the trimmed V and J ends, which lost 6 bases and 5 bases, there was a span of 11 bases. The CDR3 runs to 12 residues. The CDR3 sequence is CSVGTPHNEQFF. As DNA, the CDR3 is TGCAGCGTGGGGACTCCACACAATGAGCAGTTCTTC.

This chain links TRBV5-1 with TRBJ2-7, with D maybe TRBD2 (5 bases). Germline CDR1 is SGHRS and CDR2 is YFSETQ. V lost 2 bases to trimming and J lost 1 base, with 13 bases between them. The CDR3 runs 15 residues. This chain's CDR3 is CASSLPPTGSYEQYF. The CDR3 bases are TGCGCCAGCAGCTTACCCCCTACGGGGTCCTACGAGCAGTACTTC. Combining the CDR3 with reference TRBV5-1 and TRBJ2-7 gives the whole variable domain KAGVTQTPRYLIKTRGQQVTLSCSPISGHRSVSWYQQTPGQGLQFLFEYFSETQRNKGNFPGRFSGRQFSNSRSEMNVSTLELGDSALYLCASSLPPTGSYEQYFGPGTRLTVT.

This rearrangement joins TRBV5-1 to TRBJ1-4; TRBD1 aligns across 8 bases. The V and J ends lost 0 bases and 6 bases, in that order; junction bases with no gene match: 4. Germline-derived CDR1 and CDR2 are SGHRS and YFSETQ. The CDR3 is 15 residues long. The CDR3 DNA sequence: TGCGCCAGCAGCTTGGCCAACAGGGGGGATGAAAAACTGTTTTTT. Protein product: CASSLANRGDEKLFF.

The chain uses TRBV28 and TRBJ1-1; D is ambiguous. The CDR3 length is 17 residues. Trimming left V 7 bases short and J 0 bases short, with 21 bases between. Germline CDR1 MDHEN, CDR2 SYDVKM. CDR3 sequence reads: CASIPWSFPAMNTEAFF. In nucleotides, the CDR3 is TGTGCCAGCATCCCATGGTCTTTCCCCGCTATGAACACTGAAGCTTTCTTT.